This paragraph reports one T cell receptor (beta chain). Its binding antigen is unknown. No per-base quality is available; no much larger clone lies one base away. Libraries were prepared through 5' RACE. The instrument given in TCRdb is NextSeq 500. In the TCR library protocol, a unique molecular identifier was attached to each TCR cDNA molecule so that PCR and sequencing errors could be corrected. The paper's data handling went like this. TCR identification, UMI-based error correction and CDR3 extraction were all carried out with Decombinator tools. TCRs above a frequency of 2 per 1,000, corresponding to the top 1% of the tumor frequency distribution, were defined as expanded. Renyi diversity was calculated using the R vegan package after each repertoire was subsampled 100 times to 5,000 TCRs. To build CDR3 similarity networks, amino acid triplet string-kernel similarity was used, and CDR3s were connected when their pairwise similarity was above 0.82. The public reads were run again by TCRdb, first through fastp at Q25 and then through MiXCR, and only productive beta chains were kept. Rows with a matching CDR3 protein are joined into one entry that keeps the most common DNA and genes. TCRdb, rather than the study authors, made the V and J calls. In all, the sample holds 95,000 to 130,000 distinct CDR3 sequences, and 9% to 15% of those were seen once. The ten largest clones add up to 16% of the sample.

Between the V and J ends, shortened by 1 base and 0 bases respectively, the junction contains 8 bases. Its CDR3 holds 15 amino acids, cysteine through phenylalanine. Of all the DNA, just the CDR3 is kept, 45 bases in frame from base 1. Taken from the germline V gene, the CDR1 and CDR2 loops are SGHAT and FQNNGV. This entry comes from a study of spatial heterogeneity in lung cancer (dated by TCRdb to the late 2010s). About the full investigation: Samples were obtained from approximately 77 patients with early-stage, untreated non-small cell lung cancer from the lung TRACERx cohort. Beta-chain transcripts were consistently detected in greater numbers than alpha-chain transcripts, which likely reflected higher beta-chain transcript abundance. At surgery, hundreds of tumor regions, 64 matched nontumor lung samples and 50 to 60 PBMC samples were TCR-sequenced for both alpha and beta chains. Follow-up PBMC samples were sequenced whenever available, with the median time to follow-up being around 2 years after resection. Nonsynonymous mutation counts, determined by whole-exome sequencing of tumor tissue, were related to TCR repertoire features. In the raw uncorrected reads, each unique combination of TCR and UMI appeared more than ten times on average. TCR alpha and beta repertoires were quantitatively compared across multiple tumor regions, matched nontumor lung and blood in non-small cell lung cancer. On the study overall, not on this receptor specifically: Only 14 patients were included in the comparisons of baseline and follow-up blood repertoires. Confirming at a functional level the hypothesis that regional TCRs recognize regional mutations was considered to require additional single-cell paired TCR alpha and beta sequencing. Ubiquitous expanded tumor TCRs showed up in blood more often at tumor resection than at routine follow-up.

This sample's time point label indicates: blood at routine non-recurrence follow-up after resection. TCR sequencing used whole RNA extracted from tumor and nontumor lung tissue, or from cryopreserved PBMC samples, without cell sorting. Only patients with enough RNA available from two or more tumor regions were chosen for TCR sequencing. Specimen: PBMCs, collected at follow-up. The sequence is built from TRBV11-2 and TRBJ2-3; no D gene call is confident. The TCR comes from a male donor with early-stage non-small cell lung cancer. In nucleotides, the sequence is TGTGCCAGCAGCTTAGGGATAGGAAGCACAGATACGCAGTATTTT. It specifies CASSLGIGSTDTQYF.